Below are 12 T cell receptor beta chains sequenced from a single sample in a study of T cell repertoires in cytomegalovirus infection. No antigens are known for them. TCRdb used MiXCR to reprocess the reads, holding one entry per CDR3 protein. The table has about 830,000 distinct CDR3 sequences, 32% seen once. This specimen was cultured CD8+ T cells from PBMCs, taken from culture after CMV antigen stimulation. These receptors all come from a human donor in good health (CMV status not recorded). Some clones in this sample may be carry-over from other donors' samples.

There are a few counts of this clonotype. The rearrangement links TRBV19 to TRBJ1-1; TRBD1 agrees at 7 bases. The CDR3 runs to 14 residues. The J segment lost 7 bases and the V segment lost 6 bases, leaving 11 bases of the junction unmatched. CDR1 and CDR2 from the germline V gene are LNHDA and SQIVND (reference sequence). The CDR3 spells CASRRGQAGIEAFF. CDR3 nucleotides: TGTGCCAGTAGACGAGGACAGGCCGGGATTGAAGCTTTCTTT.

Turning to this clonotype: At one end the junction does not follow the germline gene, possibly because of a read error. The chain's CDR3 is CTSSPWDRNTEAFF. As DNA, the CDR3 is TGTACCAGCAGCCCCTGGGACAGAAACACTGAAGCTTTCTTT. J is TRBJ1-1 and V is TRBV7-4; 7 positions match TRBD1. The CDR3 loop spans 14 amino acids. CDR1 and CDR2 (germline): SGHVT, SQSDAQ.

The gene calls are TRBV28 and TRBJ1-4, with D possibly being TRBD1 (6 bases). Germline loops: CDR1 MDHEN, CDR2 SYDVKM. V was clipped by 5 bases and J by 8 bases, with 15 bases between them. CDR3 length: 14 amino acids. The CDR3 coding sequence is TGTGCCAGCAGTGAGACAGGCCATAGCGAAAAACTGTTTTTT. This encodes CASSETGHSEKLFF. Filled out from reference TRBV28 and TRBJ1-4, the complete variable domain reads DVKVTQSSRYLVKRTGEKVFLECVQDMDHENMFWYRQDPGLGLRLIYFSYDVKMKEKGDIPEGYSVSREKKERFSLILESASTNQTSMYLCASSETGHSEKLFFGSGTQLSVL.

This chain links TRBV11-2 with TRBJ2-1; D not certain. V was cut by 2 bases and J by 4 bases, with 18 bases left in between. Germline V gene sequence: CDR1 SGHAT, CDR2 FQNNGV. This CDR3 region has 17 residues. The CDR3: CASSLNDVLTHYNEQFF. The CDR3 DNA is TGTGCCAGCAGCTTAAATGACGTCCTCACTCATTACAATGAGCAGTTCTTC.

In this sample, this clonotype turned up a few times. The CDR3 coding sequence is TGTGCCAGCACCGAACACAAGAACTATGGCTACACCTTC. Residues: CASTEHKNYGYTF. This chain connects TRBV12-3 or TRBV12-4 to TRBJ1-2; no clear D gene. The CDR3 has 13 amino acids. The V gene lost 7 bases and the J gene lost 2 bases, with 11 bases spanning the gap.

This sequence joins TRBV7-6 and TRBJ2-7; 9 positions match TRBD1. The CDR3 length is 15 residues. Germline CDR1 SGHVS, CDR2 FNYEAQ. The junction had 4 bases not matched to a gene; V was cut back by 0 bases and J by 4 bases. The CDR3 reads CASSLAGTGWYEQYF. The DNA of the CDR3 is TGTGCCAGCAGCTTAGCGGGGACAGGGTGGTACGAGCAGTACTTC. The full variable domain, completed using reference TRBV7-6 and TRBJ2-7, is GAGVSQSPRYKVTKRGQDVALRCDPISGHVSLYWYRQALGQGPEFLTYFNYEAQQDKSGLPNDRFSAERPEGSISTLTIQRTEQRDSAMYRCASSLAGTGWYEQYFGPGTRLTVT.

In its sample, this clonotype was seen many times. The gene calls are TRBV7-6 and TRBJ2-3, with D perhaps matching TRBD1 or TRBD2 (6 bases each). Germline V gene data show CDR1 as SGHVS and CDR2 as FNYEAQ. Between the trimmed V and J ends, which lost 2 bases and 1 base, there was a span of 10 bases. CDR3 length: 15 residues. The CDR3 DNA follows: TGTGCCAGCAGCTTAAGGGGGAGGCGCACAGATACGCAGTATTTT. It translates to CASSLRGRRTDTQYF.

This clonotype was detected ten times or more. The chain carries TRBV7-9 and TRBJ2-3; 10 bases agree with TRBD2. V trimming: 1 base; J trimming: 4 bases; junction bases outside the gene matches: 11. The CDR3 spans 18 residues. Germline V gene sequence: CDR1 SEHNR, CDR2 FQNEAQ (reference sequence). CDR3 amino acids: CASSLGTSERGGPDTQYF. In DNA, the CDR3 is TGTGCCAGCAGCTTAGGGACTTCGGAGCGGGGGGGCCCAGATACGCAGTATTTT. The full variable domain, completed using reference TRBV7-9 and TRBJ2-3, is DTGVSQNPRHKITKRGQNVTFRCDPISEHNRLYWYRQTLGQGPEFLTYFQNEAQLEKSRLLSDRFSAERPKGSFSTLEIQRTEQGDSAMYLCASSLGTSERGGPDTQYFGPGTRLTVL.

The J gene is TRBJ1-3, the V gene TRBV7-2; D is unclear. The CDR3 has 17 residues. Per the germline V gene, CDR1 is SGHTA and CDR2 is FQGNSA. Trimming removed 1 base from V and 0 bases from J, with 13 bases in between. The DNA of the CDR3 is TGTGCCAGCAGCTTAGGGGCCGGGATATACTCTGGAAACACCATATATTTT. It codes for CASSLGAGIYSGNTIYF.

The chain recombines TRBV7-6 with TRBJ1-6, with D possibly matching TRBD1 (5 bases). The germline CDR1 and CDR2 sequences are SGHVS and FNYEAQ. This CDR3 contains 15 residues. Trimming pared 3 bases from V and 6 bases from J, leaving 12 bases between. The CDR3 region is CASSFLGGVNSPLHF. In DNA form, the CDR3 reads TGTGCCAGCAGCTTCCTGGGGGGAGTTAATTCACCCCTCCACTTT.

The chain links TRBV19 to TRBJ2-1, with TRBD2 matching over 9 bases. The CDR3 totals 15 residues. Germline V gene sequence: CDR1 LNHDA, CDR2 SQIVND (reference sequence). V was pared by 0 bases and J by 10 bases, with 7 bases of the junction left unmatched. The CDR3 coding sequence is TGTGCCAGTAGTATAGATAGCGGGGGCCCGGGGGAGCAGTTCTTC. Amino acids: CASSIDSGGPGEQFF. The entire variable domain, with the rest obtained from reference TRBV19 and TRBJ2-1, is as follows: DGGITQSPKYLFRKEGQNVTLSCEQNLNHDAMYWYRQDPGQGLRLIYYSQIVNDFQKGDIAEGYSVSREKKESFPLTVTSAQKNPTAFYLCASSIDSGGPGEQFFGPGTRLTVL.

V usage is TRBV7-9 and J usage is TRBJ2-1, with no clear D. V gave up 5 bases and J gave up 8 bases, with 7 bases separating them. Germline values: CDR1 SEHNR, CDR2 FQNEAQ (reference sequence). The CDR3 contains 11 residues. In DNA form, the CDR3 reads TGTGCCAGCAGCCAATTCGATGAGCAGTTCTTC. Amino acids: CASSQFDEQFF.